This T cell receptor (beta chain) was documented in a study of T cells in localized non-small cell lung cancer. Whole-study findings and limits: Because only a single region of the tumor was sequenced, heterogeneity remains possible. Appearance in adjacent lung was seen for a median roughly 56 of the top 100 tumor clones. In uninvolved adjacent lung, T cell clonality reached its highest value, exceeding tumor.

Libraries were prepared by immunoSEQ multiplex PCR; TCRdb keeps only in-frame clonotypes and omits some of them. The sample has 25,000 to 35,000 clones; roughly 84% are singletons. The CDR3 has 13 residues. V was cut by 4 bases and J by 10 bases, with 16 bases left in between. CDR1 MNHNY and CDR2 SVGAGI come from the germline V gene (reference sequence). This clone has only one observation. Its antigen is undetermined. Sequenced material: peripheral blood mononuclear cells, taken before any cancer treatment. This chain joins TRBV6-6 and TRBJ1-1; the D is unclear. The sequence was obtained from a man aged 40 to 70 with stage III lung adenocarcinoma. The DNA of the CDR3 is TGTGCCAGCAGTTCCCAAGACTCTAGACTAGCTTTCTTT. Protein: CASSSQDSRLAFF.